Below, 11 T cell receptor beta chains from the same sample are listed, as sequenced in a study of T cell changes during pregnancy in multiple sclerosis. Here immunoSEQ multiplex PCR was the method, and the copy in TCRdb shows in-frame clones only, minus some. Of tens of thousands of clones detected, around 91% appear once; the ten largest clones hold approximately 2%. The material was peripheral blood, obtained in the second trimester of pregnancy. Source of these receptors: a female donor in good health, enrolled as a control in a pregnancy study.

The J gene is TRBJ2-3, the V gene TRBV2, with D unclear. This CDR3 has 13 amino acids. Deletions cut 4 bases from V and 1 base from J, with 6 bases between. Germline values: CDR1 SNHLY, CDR2 FYNNEI. This chain's CDR3 is CASSGGGTDTQYF. The DNA of the CDR3 is TGTGCCAGCAGTGGCGGCGGCACAGATACGCAGTATTTT.

The rearrangement links TRBV4-1 to TRBJ2-3; 11 bases are shared with TRBD1. Germline assignment: CDR1 MGHRA and CDR2 YSYEKL. The CDR3 runs 15 residues. V lost 5 bases to trimming and J lost 7 bases; unmatched junction nucleotides: 8. The CDR3 DNA sequence: TGCGCCAGCAGCGGATGGACAGGGGGCGCGAATACGCAGTATTTT. Its translation: CASSGWTGGANTQYF.

The chain links TRBV30 to TRBJ1-5, with 7 bases identical to TRBD1. The CDR3 is made up of 15 amino acids. Germline values: CDR1 GTSNPN, CDR2 SVGIG (reference sequence). V shed 4 bases and J 4 bases; nucleotides not matched to a gene: 10. The CDR3 nucleotides read TGTGCCTGGATGTATAAGGGGGCGAATAATCAGCCCCAGCATTTT. Residues: CAWMYKGANNQPQHF. The complete variable domain, with remaining parts taken from reference TRBV30 and TRBJ1-5, reads SQTIHQWPATLVQPVGSPLSLECTVEGTSNPNLYWYRQAAGRGLQLLFYSVGIGQISSEVPQNLSASRPQDRQFILSSKKLLLSDSGFYLCAWMYKGANNQPQHFGDGTRLSIL.

The rearrangement uses TRBV30 and TRBJ2-4; weak D call: TRBD1 (6 bases). Germline-derived CDR1 and CDR2 are GTSNPN and SVGIG (reference sequence). There are 13 residues in the CDR3. V was pared by 0 bases and J by 8 bases, with 11 bases between. For the CDR3, the DNA is TGTGCCTGGAGTGTAAGGGCAGGGGACATTCAGTACTTC. It specifies CAWSVRAGDIQYF.

The J gene is TRBJ2-1, the V gene TRBV6-1, with 8 bases fitting TRBD2. The germline V gene has CDR1 MNHNS and CDR2 SASEGT. The CDR3 sequence is 15 residues long. V gave up 6 bases and J gave up 4 bases; unmatched junction bases: 8. In DNA, the CDR3 is TGTGCCAGCAGCGCGTCAGCGGGAGAGTACAATGAGCAGTTCTTC. Translation: CASSASAGEYNEQFF.

The V and J genes are TRBV19 and TRBJ2-6; no definite D call. The CDR3 has 17 residues. Germline V CDR1 and CDR2: LNHDA, SQIVND (reference sequence). Trimming stripped 7 bases from V and 5 bases from J, with 21 bases between. The DNA of the CDR3 is TGTGCCAGTACCCCCCGCCGAGGTAGGCCGAGGGCCAACGTCCTGACTTTC. Protein sequence: CASTPRRGRPRANVLTF.

As concerns this clone: One end of the junction fails to match germline, which may point to a read error. Distinct nucleotide sequences in the sample also encode this CDR3. The V call is TRBV27, the J call TRBJ2-7, with D possibly TRBD2 on 6 matching bases. CDR1 and CDR2 (germline): MNHEY, SMNVEV (reference sequence). The CDR3 length is 15 residues. CDR3 region: CASSLGSLAIYEQYF. DNA of the CDR3: TGTGCTAGCAGTTTGGGGAGTCTAGCGATCTACGAGCAGTACTTC.

Notes on this clone: The junction departs from germline at one end; a sequencing error may be responsible. The J gene is TRBJ2-5, the V gene TRBV7-7; D gene unclear. Germline V gene lookup returns CDR1 SSHAT and CDR2 FNYEAQ (reference sequence). The CDR3 has 14 amino acids. DNA for the CDR3: TGTGCTAGCAGCTTAAAACCCTCCCCGGCGGCCCAGTACTTC. Translated: CASSLKPSPAAQYF.

This chain uses TRBV28 with TRBJ1-2, with no clear D. The V end lost 6 bases, the J end lost 8 bases, and 19 bases lay between the germline ends. In germline, CDR1 is MDHEN, CDR2 SYDVKM. The CDR3 runs 14 residues. This chain's CDR3 is CASRRIEGKGGYTF. CDR3 coding DNA: TGTGCCAGCAGGAGGATTGAGGGAAAAGGAGGCTACACCTTC.

The chain links TRBV11-2 to TRBJ2-5; 8 bases align to TRBD2. The germline V gene encodes CDR1 SGHAT and CDR2 FQNNGV. V lost 7 bases and J lost 5; bases outside the gene matches: 9. This CDR3 spans 14 amino acids. CDR3 in amino acids: CASNPSGREETQYF. CDR3 bases: TGTGCCAGCAATCCCTCCGGGAGGGAGGAGACCCAGTACTTC.

This rearrangement joins TRBV30 to TRBJ1-6; D is perhaps TRBD1 (5 bases). The CDR3 loop spans 16 amino acids. Germline loops: CDR1 GTSNPN, CDR2 SVGIG (reference sequence). The ends were cut back, 0 bases at V and 9 bases at J, with 18 bases in the middle. The CDR3 region is CAWSVLPSPGSSPLHF. DNA of the CDR3: TGTGCCTGGAGTGTACTCCCATCGCCAGGGTCTTCACCCCTCCACTTT.